The 27 T cell receptor beta chains presented below share a single source sample, sequenced in a study of T cell changes during pregnancy in multiple sclerosis. TCRdb's copy holds only in-frame clones and misses some; the assay was immunoSEQ multiplex PCR. The sample lists under 75,000 clones, more than 80% occurring once. The material was CD4+ T cells from peripheral blood mononuclear cells, obtained after pregnancy. The receptors originated from a female donor in good health, enrolled as a control in a pregnancy study.

The J gene is TRBJ2-6, the V gene TRBV5-4; D is unresolved. The CDR3 length is 16 residues. The germline CDR1 and CDR2 sequences are SGHNT and YYREEE (reference sequence). The germline V and J ends were trimmed by 2 bases and 0 bases, with 9 bases remaining between them. CDR3 sequence: CASSFPQSSGANVLTF. The CDR3 nucleotides read TGTGCCAGCAGCTTCCCTCAGTCCTCTGGGGCCAACGTCCTGACTTTC.

This chain joins TRBV9 and TRBJ2-1, with 10 bases aligning to TRBD2. The CDR3 loop spans 16 amino acids. Per the germline V gene, CDR1 is SGDLS and CDR2 is YYNGEE. V shed 0 bases and J 3 bases; nucleotides not matched to a gene: 3. DNA for the CDR3: TGTGCCAGCAGCGTAGATGCTAGCGGGAGCTACAATGAGCAGTTCTTC. This encodes CASSVDASGSYNEQFF.

In regard to this clone: Other DNA sequences within the sample encode an identical CDR3. The chain combines TRBV7-2 with TRBJ2-2; D is possibly TRBD2 (5 bases). The germline V and J ends were trimmed by 6 bases and 0 bases, with 8 bases remaining between them. The germline CDR1 and CDR2 sequences are SGHTA and FQGNSA. The length of the CDR3 is 14 residues. CDR3 sequence (DNA): TGTGCCAGCAGTTTACTAGCGAACACCGGGGAGCTGTTTTTT. This sequence encodes CASSLLANTGELFF.

J is TRBJ1-2 and V is TRBV18; TRBD1 matches 7 bases. CDR3 length: 14 residues. J gave up 6 bases and V 3 bases, and 7 bases lay outside the gene matches. The germline CDR1 and CDR2 sequences are KGHSH and LQKENI. Here the CDR3 DNA reads TGTGCCAGCTCACCGGACAGGAGGGGAGATGGCTACACCTTC. Its protein product is CASSPDRRGDGYTF.

The chain recombines TRBV9 with TRBJ2-5, with D possibly being TRBD1 (6 bases). CDR1 and CDR2 from the germline V gene are SGDLS and YYNGEE. V gave up 2 bases and J gave up 5 bases, with 19 bases separating them. This CDR3 contains 16 residues. The CDR3 sequence: CASSVEGSGTYETQYF. The CDR3 DNA follows: TGTGCCAGCAGCGTCGAGGGGTCCGGGACATACGAGACCCAGTACTTC.

V is TRBV5-4 and J is TRBJ1-2; D call uncertain. This CDR3 region has 14 residues. Trimming left V 0 bases short and J 4 bases short, with 10 bases between. Germline CDR1 is SGHNT and CDR2 is YYREEE (reference sequence). The CDR3 DNA sequence: TGTGCCAGCAGCTTGGACGGGGAACCCTATGGCTACACCTTC. This gives the protein CASSLDGEPYGYTF. The whole variable domain, remainder taken from reference TRBV5-4 and TRBJ1-2, is ETGVTQSPTHLIKTRGQQVTLRCSSQSGHNTVSWYQQALGQGPQFIFQYYREEENGRGNFPPRFSGLQFPNYSSELNVNALELDDSALYLCASSLDGEPYGYTFGSGTRLTVV.

The rearrangement joins TRBV19 to TRBJ1-5; D is ambiguous. CDR1 is LNHDA and CDR2 is SQIVND in the germline V gene (reference sequence). The V gene lost 5 bases and the J gene lost 1 base, with 12 bases spanning the gap. This CDR3 is built from 15 residues. The CDR3 protein is CASSSPHRSNQPQHF. CDR3 DNA: TGTGCCAGTAGTTCTCCTCACCGGAGCAATCAGCCCCAGCATTTT.

With regard to this clone: Distinct nucleotide sequences in the sample also encode this CDR3. The V gene is TRBV5-1, the J gene TRBJ2-2; maybe TRBD1 (5 bases). Germline V CDR1 and CDR2: SGHRS, YFSETQ. Trimming stripped 0 bases from V and 4 bases from J, with 10 bases between. The CDR3 has 15 amino acids. The CDR3 DNA reads as TGCGCCAGCAGCTTGGCCGGTCAGGGCACCGGGGAGCTGTTTTTT. Protein product: CASSLAGQGTGELFF. Full variable domain (remainder filled in from reference TRBV5-1 and TRBJ2-2): KAGVTQTPRYLIKTRGQQVTLSCSPISGHRSVSWYQQTPGQGLQFLFEYFSETQRNKGNFPGRFSGRQFSNSRSEMNVSTLELGDSALYLCASSLAGQGTGELFFGEGSRLTVL.

The chain is built from TRBV11-2 and TRBJ2-5, with TRBD1 matching 7 bases. V shed 8 bases and J 1 base; nucleotides not matched to a gene: 16. Germline V gene lookup returns CDR1 SGHAT and CDR2 FQNNGV. The CDR3 is 17 amino acids. The chain's CDR3 is CASESLRGRRGQETQYF. The CDR3 nucleotides read TGTGCCAGCGAATCCCTGAGGGGGCGAAGGGGCCAAGAGACCCAGTACTTC. Full variable domain (rest looked up from reference TRBV11-2 and TRBJ2-5): EAGVAQSPRYKIIEKRQSVAFWCNPISGHATLYWYQQILGQGPKLLIQFQNNGVVDDSQLPKDRFSAERLKGVDSTLKIQPAKLEDSAVYLCASESLRGRRGQETQYFGPGTRLLVL.

This clone appeared once. The chain employs TRBV25-1 and TRBJ1-4; D is uncertain. Per germline, CDR1 MGHDK and CDR2 SYGVNS. The CDR3 has 17 residues. V lost 2 bases and J 7 bases, leaving 20 bases between the germline ends. Here the CDR3 reads CASSETHRPRGGEKLFF. The CDR3 DNA follows: TGTGCCAGCAGTGAAACCCATCGGCCCCGGGGAGGTGAAAAACTGTTTTTT. The full variable domain, with the rest looked up from reference TRBV25-1 and TRBJ1-4, is EADIYQTPRYLVIGTGKKITLECSQTMGHDKMYWYQQDPGMELHLIHYSYGVNSTEKGDLSSESTVSRIRTEHFPLTLESARPSHTSQYLCASSETHRPRGGEKLFFGSGTQLSVL.

V is TRBV11-2 and J is TRBJ1-2; 8 bases line up with TRBD1. The CDR3 spans 14 residues. Germline CDR1 is SGHAT and CDR2 is FQNNGV. The V gene end was trimmed by 3 bases and the J gene end by 4 bases; junction bases not matched to a gene: 4. CDR3 amino acids: CASSLDRDLYGYTF. In DNA form, the CDR3 reads TGTGCCAGCAGCTTGGACAGGGATCTCTATGGCTACACCTTC.

In its sample, this clone was seen once. The chain links TRBV7-2 to TRBJ2-6, with 7 nucleotides matching TRBD1. V lost 5 bases and J lost 2; bases outside the gene matches: 6. Germline CDR1 is SGHTA and CDR2 is FQGNSA. This CDR3 spans 16 amino acids. CDR3 sequence reads: CASSPNRGTGANVLTF. DNA for the CDR3: TGTGCCAGCAGCCCAAACAGGGGTACTGGGGCCAACGTCCTGACTTTC.

CDR3 in amino acids: CASSSPGKGEAFF. The CDR3 region has the DNA TGTGCCAGCAGTTCCCCAGGGAAGGGTGAAGCTTTCTTT. The chain employs TRBV6-5 and TRBJ1-1; TRBD1 might be the D (5 bases). Trimming removed 4 bases from V and 7 bases from J, with 13 bases in between. This CDR3 comprises 13 residues. Germline loops: CDR1 MNHEY, CDR2 SVGAGI.

This clone was observed a few times. CDR3 residues: CASSYGTGVYGYTF. The DNA of the CDR3 is TGTGCCAGCAGTTACGGGACAGGGGTTTATGGCTACACCTTC. This chain uses TRBV6-5 with TRBJ1-2; 10 bases match TRBD1. V dropped 2 bases and J dropped 5; count of bases not matched to a gene: 2. The CDR3 extends over 14 amino acids. Per germline, CDR1 MNHEY and CDR2 SVGAGI.

The chain recombines TRBV9 with TRBJ1-1; possible D gene TRBD1, 6 bases. CDR1 and CDR2 (germline): SGDLS, YYNGEE. V lost 2 bases and J lost 1, with 12 bases in between. This CDR3 is 15 amino acids long. The CDR3 loop is CASSVRGGANTEAFF. As DNA, the CDR3 is TGTGCCAGCAGCGTTAGGGGGGGGGCGAACACTGAAGCTTTCTTT. The whole variable domain, remainder taken from reference TRBV9 and TRBJ1-1, is DSGVTQTPKHLITATGQRVTLRCSPRSGDLSVYWYQQSLDQGLQFLIQYYNGEERAKGNILERFSAQQFPDLHSELNLSSLELGDSALYFCASSVRGGANTEAFFGQGTRLTVV.

This rearrangement joins TRBV2 to TRBJ1-4; no clear D. This CDR3 is built from 13 residues. Looked up from germline, CDR1 is SNHLY and CDR2 is FYNNEI. Deletions cut 4 bases from V and 8 bases from J, with 11 bases between. Here the CDR3 DNA reads TGTGCCAGCAGTGCCGGTATCAGGGAAAAACTGTTTTTT. It yields the protein CASSAGIREKLFF.

This clone appeared once. This rearrangement joins TRBV19 to TRBJ2-5; 9 bases line up with TRBD2. Germline-derived CDR1 and CDR2 are LNHDA and SQIVND (reference sequence). The CDR3 is made up of 16 amino acids. With V trimmed by 3 bases and J by 1 base, 6 bases remained unmatched. The CDR3 DNA reads as TGTGCCAGTAGTATCGGGACTAGCCTACTCCAAGAGACCCAGTACTTC. Translated: CASSIGTSLLQETQYF.

V and J are TRBV7-2 and TRBJ2-7; maybe TRBD2 (6 bases). Trimming cost V 1 base and J 1 base, with 8 bases left between them. This CDR3 spans 14 amino acids. In germline, CDR1 is SGHTA, CDR2 FQGNSA. CDR3 residues: CASSLGGLSYEQYF. CDR3 coding DNA: TGTGCCAGCAGCTTAGGGGGACTTTCCTACGAGCAGTACTTC. Using reference TRBV7-2 and TRBJ2-7 for the parts outside the CDR3, the full variable domain is GAGVSQSPSNKVTEKGKDVELRCDPISGHTALYWYRQSLGQGLEFLIYFQGNSAPDKSGLPSDRFSAERTGGSVSTLTIQRTQQEDSAVYLCASSLGGLSYEQYFGPGTRLTVT.

This clone was seen a single time. The chain has TRBV4-1 and TRBJ1-2, with 11 bases aligning to TRBD1. Per germline, CDR1 MGHRA and CDR2 YSYEKL. CDR3 length equals 15 residues. J lost 7 bases, V lost 2 bases, and 6 bases had no gene match. CDR3 loop: CASSQPGQGASGYTF. The CDR3 nucleotides read TGCGCCAGCAGCCAACCCGGACAGGGGGCGTCTGGCTACACCTTC.

J is TRBJ1-5 and V is TRBV11-2; D is unresolved. Germline CDR1 is SGHAT and CDR2 is FQNNGV. V lost 5 bases and J lost 4, with 12 bases in between. The CDR3 has 14 residues. In DNA form, the CDR3 reads TGTGCCAGCAGCCAGAATGGGCGAAATCAGCCCCAGCATTTT. Translating gives CASSQNGRNQPQHF.

V is TRBV19 and J is TRBJ2-5; no firm D call. The germline CDR1 and CDR2 sequences are LNHDA and SQIVND (reference sequence). Trimming cost V 4 bases and J 2 bases, with 8 bases left between them. There are 13 residues in the CDR3. The DNA for the CDR3 is TGTGCCAGTAGTACCTTAGAACAAGAGACCCAGTACTTC. Amino acids: CASSTLEQETQYF.

The J gene is TRBJ1-2, the V gene TRBV6-6; the D gene is possibly TRBD1 (5 bases). The CDR3 is made up of 13 amino acids. The germline gives CDR1 MNHNY, CDR2 SVGAGI (reference sequence). The V gene lost 4 bases and the J gene lost 0 bases, with 6 bases spanning the gap. CDR3 in amino acids: CASSSGANYGYTF. CDR3 coding DNA: TGTGCCAGCAGTTCGGGGGCTAACTATGGCTACACCTTC.

The gene calls are TRBV7-3 and TRBJ2-1; TRBD2 matches 7 bases. The CDR3 extends over 15 amino acids. Germline V CDR1 and CDR2: SGHTA, FQGTGA. Germline trimming cut 2 bases from V and 7 bases from J; bases unmatched to any gene: 8. The CDR3 sequence is CASSLLTGGSNEQFF. CDR3 nucleotides: TGTGCCAGCAGCTTATTAACCGGGGGGAGTAATGAGCAGTTCTTC.

V gene TRBV5-1 combines with J gene TRBJ1-1, with TRBD1 matching 12 bases. This CDR3 is 14 amino acids long. Trimming removed 8 bases from V and 4 bases from J; junction bases left unmatched: 6. CDR1 SGHRS and CDR2 YFSETQ come from the germline V gene. CDR3 loop: CASGTGGRSTEAFF. CDR3 in DNA: TGCGCCAGTGGGACAGGGGGCCGGAGCACTGAAGCTTTCTTT.

V gene TRBV15 combines with J gene TRBJ1-4; D uncertain. The CDR3 contains 12 residues. Germline V CDR1 and CDR2: LNHNV, YYDKDF (reference sequence). V was cut by 5 bases and J by 5 bases, with 6 bases left in between. CDR3 region: CATSRVNEKLFF. CDR3 nucleotide sequence: TGTGCCACCAGCCGGGTCAATGAAAAACTGTTTTTT. The full variable domain, completed using reference TRBV15 and TRBJ1-4, is DAMVIQNPRYQVTQFGKPVTLSCSQTLNHNVMYWYQQKSSQAPKLLFHYYDKDFNNEADTPDNFQSRRPNTSFCFLDIRSPGLGDTAMYLCATSRVNEKLFFGSGTQLSVL.

The chain employs TRBV11-2 and TRBJ1-2; perhaps TRBD1 as D (5 bases). The CDR3 runs 15 residues. Germline V CDR1 and CDR2: SGHAT, FQNNGV. V was cut by 5 bases and J by 4 bases, with 17 bases left in between. For the CDR3, the DNA is TGTGCCAGCAGCACAAGACAGATACAGGCCTATGGCTACACCTTC. Translation gives CASSTRQIQAYGYTF. Based on the CDR3 plus reference TRBV11-2 and TRBJ1-2, the full variable domain is EAGVAQSPRYKIIEKRQSVAFWCNPISGHATLYWYQQILGQGPKLLIQFQNNGVVDDSQLPKDRFSAERLKGVDSTLKIQPAKLEDSAVYLCASSTRQIQAYGYTFGSGTRLTVV.

The chain combines TRBV30 with TRBJ1-2, with D tentatively TRBD1 (5 bases). This CDR3 comprises 14 residues. Trimming shortened V by 0 bases and J by 10 bases, and 18 bases separated the two germline ends. Germline V gene data show CDR1 as GTSNPN and CDR2 as SVGIG (reference sequence). CDR3 nucleotide sequence: TGTGCCTGGAGTGTAGGCGGGGCCCCTATGCTCTACACCTTC. It is translated as CAWSVGGAPMLYTF.